The 8 T cell receptor beta chains presented below share a single source sample, sequenced in a study of identical twins. Using its own MiXCR run on the 5' RACE reads, TCRdb lists one record per CDR3 protein. The sample yields 500,000 to 600,000 distinct CDR3 sequences, around 20% seen once. This same sample was also taken into another study, of T cells expressing NK-cell markers.

Sequenced input: CD4+ T cells sorted from blood. The receptors derive from a woman aged 18-29 years in good health.

The chain couples TRBV7-8 to TRBJ1-1; no clear D. Germline lookup yields CDR1 SGHVS and CDR2 FQNEAQ. The CDR3 spans 14 residues. Trimming removed 5 bases at V and 14 bases at J, with 24 bases between. CDR3: CASSPGGTLKLLFF. The CDR3 DNA is TGTGCCAGCAGCCCCGGCGGAACACTGAAGCTCCTATTCTTT.

This clonotype turned up a few times. The gene calls are TRBV9 and TRBJ2-3; D may correspond to TRBD1 or TRBD2 (5 bases each). The CDR3 extends over 13 amino acids. V shed 10 bases and J shed 0 bases, with 12 bases lying between them. The germline gives CDR1 SGDLS, CDR2 YYNGEE. The CDR3 protein is CASDSGSTDTQYF. DNA for the CDR3: TGTGCCTCTGACAGCGGTAGCACAGATACGCAGTATTTT.

CDR3 sequence (DNA): TGTGCCAGCAGCCTGCAGCCAATGAACACTGAAGCTTTCTTT. Protein: CASSLQPMNTEAFF. The V and J genes are TRBV7-9 and TRBJ1-1, with D unclear. This CDR3 has 14 amino acids. From germline, CDR1 is SEHNR and CDR2 FQNEAQ (reference sequence). V was pared by 5 bases and J by 0 bases, with 10 bases between.

The gene calls are TRBV7-2 and TRBJ2-5; D is undetermined. CDR3 length equals 14 residues. The V gene lost 5 bases and the J gene lost 8 bases, with 18 bases spanning the gap. Per the germline V gene, CDR1 is SGHTA and CDR2 is FQGNSA. The CDR3 region is CASSPERTGYTQYF. CDR3 nucleotides: TGTGCCAGCAGCCCCGAACGCACCGGCTATACCCAGTACTTC.

This chain joins TRBV28 and TRBJ2-2; TRBD1 or TRBD2 may be the D gene (5 bases each). This CDR3 has 13 amino acids. From germline, CDR1 is MDHEN and CDR2 SYDVKM. V was cut by 10 bases and J by 2 bases, with 11 bases left in between. This CDR3 reads CAIRDGNTGELFF. The CDR3, as DNA: TGTGCCATACGGGACGGAAACACCGGGGAGCTGTTTTTT.

This clonotype has a handful of counts. The chain is built from TRBV12-3 or TRBV12-4 and TRBJ2-6; no reliable D call. The CDR3 has 15 amino acids. V was trimmed by 3 bases and J by 0 bases, leaving 6 bases between them. CDR3 bases: TGTGCCAGCAGTTTGTACAGCTCTGGGGCCAACGTCCTGACTTTC. Translating it yields CASSLYSSGANVLTF.

This clonotype was counted a few times. The chain has TRBV6-2 or TRBV6-3 and TRBJ2-7, with 8 bases lining up with TRBD2. This CDR3 has 14 amino acids. Per the germline V gene, CDR1 is MNHEY and CDR2 is SVGEGT. V lost 5 bases to trimming and J lost 6 bases; unmatched junction nucleotides: 9. CDR3 DNA sequence: TGTGCCAGCAGTGCCAGCGGGAGCGGTCTCGAGCAGTACTTC. This gives the protein CASSASGSGLEQYF.

There are a few counts of this clonotype. The chain combines TRBV12-3 or TRBV12-4 with TRBJ2-1; 8 bases map to TRBD1. V lost 2 bases and J lost 7; bases outside the gene matches: 13. The CDR3 covers 17 residues. CDR3 in amino acids: CASSLHRSDRVLNEQFF. In DNA, the CDR3 is TGTGCCAGCAGTTTACACCGATCGGACAGGGTGTTGAATGAGCAGTTCTTC.